The source of this T cell receptor beta chain is a study of blood T cell repertoires in COVID-19. Across the whole study: COVID-19 samples from acute and convalescent phases originated in the United States, Italy and Spain. T cells, B-cell-depleted T cells, or PBMCs provided the cDNA or gDNA that served as material.

Looked up from germline, CDR1 is SQVTM and CDR2 is ANQGSEA. The CDR3 is made up of 14 amino acids. V dropped 6 bases and J dropped 2 bases, with 14 bases sitting between them. The Seattle patients joined while their infection was active and were tracked longitudinally afterward. Per the original data handling: Estimation of nucleated cell counts relied on the amplification of reference gene primers. Sequenced by immunoSEQ multiplex PCR; TCRdb stores in-frame clones only, minus some. Clone size and the V and J calls come from that table; the DNA yielded D and trimming. The sample lists roughly 70,000 clones; roughly four fifths were seen once.

The chain is built from TRBV29-1 and TRBJ2-1; TRBD2 might be the D (7 bases). The TCR sequence derives from a man aged 55 to 70 with COVID-19, enrolled during active disease. The source material was peripheral blood. The CDR3 spells CSVRVGGAYNEQFF. DNA of the CDR3: TGCAGCGTCCGGGTAGGGGGGGCCTACAATGAGCAGTTCTTC.